The 14 T cell receptor beta chains given below trace back to one sample, sequenced in a study of Ad26.COV2.S vaccination and SARS-CoV-2 variants. Sequenced by immunoSEQ multiplex PCR; TCRdb stores in-frame clones only, minus some. The sample records around 400,000 clones, about 91% being singletons. Specified treatment: around 19 received Ad26.COV2.S at low or high dose, single or two shots; about five received placebo; per-sample allocation not given. It was on day 63 after the first vaccine or placebo injection that samples were taken. Here the sequenced sample was peripheral blood, taken in a trial of Ad26.COV2.S vaccine versus placebo. Source of these receptors: a person between 18 and 65 years old who received the Ad26.COV2.S COVID-19 vaccine or a placebo.

This clone has a single count. This sequence joins TRBV29-1 and TRBJ2-5; 15 bases align to TRBD2. The CDR3 totals 18 residues. The germline V gene has CDR1 SQVTM and CDR2 ANQGSEA. CDR3: CILEGTGTSGRFKKTQYF. CDR3 bases: TGCATCTTGGAGGGAACCGGGACTAGCGGGAGGTTTAAAAAGACCCAGTACTTC. The entire variable domain, with the rest obtained from reference TRBV29-1 and TRBJ2-5, is as follows: SAVISQKPSRDICQRGTSLTIQCQVDSQVTMMFWYRQQPGQSLTLIATANQGSEATYESGFVIDKFPISRPNLTFSTLTVSNMSPEDSSIYLCILEGTGTSGRFKKTQYFGPGTRLLVL.

J is TRBJ2-2 and V is TRBV7-3; a possible D gene is TRBD1 (7 bases). CDR1 is SGHTA, CDR2 FQGTGA, per germline. The CDR3 is 13 residues long. V lost 5 bases and J 8 bases, leaving 12 bases between the germline ends. CDR3 sequence reads: CASSPQGGGELFF. The CDR3 nucleotides are TGTGCCAGCAGCCCCCAGGGGGGAGGGGAGCTGTTTTTT.

The gene calls are TRBV27 and TRBJ1-5, with 7 bases identical to TRBD1. CDR3 length: 15 amino acids. The germline gives CDR1 MNHEY, CDR2 SMNVEV (reference sequence). The V and J ends lost 6 bases and 4 bases, in that order; junction bases with no gene match: 9. The CDR3 DNA sequence: TGTGCCAGCAGCCTAACGACAGGGTCTAATCAGCCCCAGCATTTT. Its translation: CASSLTTGSNQPQHF.

J is TRBJ1-2 and V is TRBV7-9; TRBD1 agrees at 10 bases. The V and J ends lost 1 base and 5 bases, in that order; junction bases with no gene match: 4. This CDR3 region has 15 residues. Germline assignment: CDR1 SEHNR and CDR2 FQNEAQ (reference sequence). CDR3 in amino acids: CASSLGGTGVYGYTF. Written as DNA, the CDR3 is TGTGCCAGCAGCTTAGGCGGGACAGGGGTTTATGGCTACACCTTC.

CDR3 region: CASSVGAGVNSPLHF. The CDR3 DNA reads TGTGCCAGCAGCGTAGGGGCCGGGGTTAATTCACCCCTCCACTTT. The rearrangement uses TRBV9 and TRBJ1-6, with D hard to call. Germline V lookup: CDR1 SGDLS, CDR2 YYNGEE. The CDR3 extends over 15 amino acids. Trimming removed 0 bases from V and 6 bases from J, with 10 bases in between. Variable domain in full (rest from reference TRBV9 and TRBJ1-6): DSGVTQTPKHLITATGQRVTLRCSPRSGDLSVYWYQQSLDQGLQFLIQYYNGEERAKGNILERFSAQQFPDLHSELNLSSLELGDSALYFCASSVGAGVNSPLHFGNGTRLTVT.

The chain recombines TRBV5-1 with TRBJ1-3, with D possibly TRBD1 on 6 matching bases. In germline, CDR1 is SGHRS, CDR2 YFSETQ. CDR3 length equals 15 residues. Trimming removed 3 bases at V and 1 base at J, with 11 bases between. The CDR3 bases are TGCGCCAGCAGCTCCAGCACAGGGTCTGGAAACACCATATATTTT. Residues: CASSSSTGSGNTIYF.

This clone showed up just a few times. The V and J genes are TRBV19 and TRBJ2-3, with TRBD1 matching over 9 bases. Germline-derived CDR1 and CDR2 are LNHDA and SQIVND (reference sequence). J gave up 0 bases and V 5 bases, and 9 bases lay outside the gene matches. CDR3 size: 17 residues. The CDR3 here is CASSFPRGQGSTDTQYF. In DNA form, the CDR3 reads TGTGCCAGTAGTTTCCCCCGGGGACAGGGTAGCACAGATACGCAGTATTTT.

The J gene is TRBJ2-1, the V gene TRBV5-1; TRBD1 matches 8 bases. The CDR3 totals 16 residues. The V segment lost 4 bases and the J segment 2 bases; nucleotides outside the gene matches: 8. Germline lookup yields CDR1 SGHRS and CDR2 YFSETQ. The chain's CDR3 is CASSRPGQEPYNEQFF. The CDR3 DNA follows: TGCGCCAGCAGCAGGCCGGGACAGGAACCCTACAATGAGCAGTTCTTC.

This CDR3 reads CASSLSTGEQFF. The CDR3 bases are TGCGCCAGCAGTCTCTCGACGGGTGAGCAGTTCTTC. J is TRBJ2-1 and V is TRBV10-1; no clear D. Trimming removed 5 bases at V and 9 bases at J, with 11 bases between. The CDR3 has 12 amino acids. From germline, CDR1 is WNHNN and CDR2 SYGVQD (reference sequence).

This rearrangement joins TRBV28 to TRBJ2-5; D possibly corresponds to TRBD2 (7 bases). This CDR3 comprises 14 residues. Trimming removed 8 bases from V and 5 bases from J, with 18 bases in between. CDR1 is MDHEN, CDR2 SYDVKM, per germline. CDR3 sequence: CASEIGGGLETQYF. In DNA form, the CDR3 reads TGTGCCAGCGAGATAGGGGGGGGATTGGAGACCCAGTACTTC.

The chain is built from TRBV30 and TRBJ2-2; D uncertain. This CDR3 region has 15 residues. V was cut by 0 bases and J by 7 bases, with 15 bases left in between. Germline CDR1 and CDR2: GTSNPN and SVGIG (reference sequence). CDR3 sequence: CAWSVGWAEHGELFF. CDR3 in DNA: TGTGCCTGGAGTGTAGGGTGGGCAGAGCACGGGGAGCTGTTTTTT.

This chain uses TRBV7-9 with TRBJ2-6; 8 nucleotides agree with TRBD1. The V and J ends lost 8 bases and 1 base, in that order; junction bases with no gene match: 16. The CDR3 length is 19 residues. CDR1 is SEHNR and CDR2 is FQNEAQ in the germline V gene (reference sequence). CDR3 sequence reads: CASRRVGDRTQSGANVLTF. For the CDR3, the DNA is TGTGCCAGCCGTAGGGTGGGGGACAGGACCCAGTCTGGGGCCAACGTCCTGACTTTC.

The genes are TRBV7-3 and TRBJ2-1; 9 nucleotides agree with TRBD2. The trim removed 0 bases at V and 8 bases at J, leaving 5 bases unmatched. This CDR3 has 15 amino acids. Germline CDR1 is SGHTA and CDR2 is FQGTGA. The CDR3 protein is CASSLTVAGVHEQFF. DNA of the CDR3: TGTGCCAGCAGCTTAACGGTAGCGGGAGTCCATGAGCAGTTCTTC.

The chain joins TRBV11-1 to TRBJ2-1, with 8 bases identical to TRBD2. Trimming at V came to 7 bases and at J to 7 bases, leaving 12 bases not matched to a gene. The CDR3 runs 15 residues. Germline V gives CDR1 SGHAT, CDR2 FQDESV (reference sequence). CDR3 amino acids: CASTPTSSGWNEQFF. The DNA for the CDR3 is TGTGCCAGCACCCCTACGTCTAGCGGGTGGAATGAGCAGTTCTTC. The full variable domain, with the rest looked up from reference TRBV11-1 and TRBJ2-1, is EAEVAQSPRYKITEKSQAVAFWCDPISGHATLYWYRQILGQGPELLVQFQDESVVDDSQLPKDRFSAERLKGVDSTLKIQPAELGDSAMYLCASTPTSSGWNEQFFGPGTRLTVL.